A selection of T cell receptor beta chains follows, all from one sample in a study of PD-1 blockade in classical Hodgkin lymphoma. Profiled with immunoSEQ multiplex PCR; TCRdb holds only in-frame clones, not every one. Here the sample spans over 25,000 clones, around 80% being singletons. Sequenced here: CD4+ T cells from blood, sampled at baseline. The source is a human donor with classical Hodgkin lymphoma. Both conserved end residues are part of each CDR3. Fields, in order: D gene, V gene, clone size, J gene, CDR3 protein, CDR3 DNA. D genes are given only for firm matches. Not all rows give a size; the values are once, few, many and, for expanded clones, a class.

.	TRBV5-1	.	TRBJ2-1	CASSLEGPYNEQFF	TGCGCCAGCAGCTTGGAGGGTCCCTACAATGAGCAGTTCTTC
.	TRBV6-1	.	TRBJ2-3	CASSRGGVPGTQYF	TGTGCCAGCAGCCGAGGAGGGGTCCCGGGGACGCAGTATTTT
TRBD2	TRBV6-1	.	TRBJ2-3	CASSESLAGGQDTQYF	TGTGCCAGCAGCGAATCCCTAGCGGGGGGACAAGATACGCAGTATTTT
TRBD1	TRBV19	.	TRBJ2-7	CASSIFSGTGSYEQYF	TGTGCCAGTAGTATATTTTCGGGGACAGGATCCTACGAGCAGTACTTC
TRBD2	TRBV5-4	.	TRBJ2-1	CASSLGLAGSSYNEQFF	TGTGCCAGCAGCCTAGGACTAGCGGGGAGCTCCTACAATGAGCAGTTCTTC
.	TRBV11-2	.	TRBJ1-5	CASSLDGASNQPQHF	TGTGCCAGCAGCTTAGACGGGGCTAGCAATCAGCCCCAGCATTTT
.	TRBV11-2	.	TRBJ1-6	CASSLGPGINSPLHF	TGTGCCAGCAGCTTAGGCCCAGGGATCAATTCACCCCTCCACTTT
TRBD2	TRBV4-2	.	TRBJ2-1	CASSQDPTSGGFRSYNEQFF	TGTGCCAGCAGCCAAGATCCGACTAGCGGGGGGTTTCGGTCCTACAATGAGCAGTTCTTC
.	TRBV5-1	once	TRBJ1-2	CASSLVEGPAGGYTF	TGCGCCAGCAGCTTGGTGGAGGGGCCGGCTGGCGGCTACACCTTC
.	TRBV5-1	.	TRBJ2-7	CASSLSGWLSSYEQYF	TGCGCCAGCAGCTTGTCAGGATGGCTTTCTTCCTACGAGCAGTACTTC
.	TRBV25-1	.	TRBJ2-1	CASSYAGDNEQFF	TGTGCCAGCAGTTACGCCGGAGACAATGAGCAGTTCTTC
TRBD2	TRBV9	.	TRBJ2-7	CASSPQLAGAPYEQYF	TGTGCCAGCAGCCCTCAACTAGCGGGGGCCCCCTACGAGCAGTACTTC
.	TRBV5-1	.	TRBJ1-2	CASSPGSNSNNYGYTF	TGCGCCAGCAGCCCCGGGTCTAACTCCAATAACTATGGCTACACCTTC
.	TRBV18	.	TRBJ1-2	CASSPARGQGGYTF	TGTGCCAGCTCACCGGCCCGGGGGCAAGGTGGCTACACCTTC
TRBD1	TRBV18	few	TRBJ1-2	CASSRTGGLDYGYTF	TGTGCCAGCTCACGGACAGGGGGCCTCGACTATGGCTACACCTTC
.	TRBV18	.	TRBJ2-1	CASSPQARTYNEQFF	TGTGCCAGCTCACCCCAGGCGAGGACGTACAATGAGCAGTTCTTC
TRBD2	TRBV7-3	.	TRBJ2-1	CASSLNLAGWYEQFF	TGTGCCAGCAGCTTAAATTTAGCGGGGTGGTATGAGCAGTTCTTC
.	TRBV11-3	.	TRBJ2-2	CASRGVNTGELFF	TGTGCCAGCAGGGGGGTGAACACCGGGGAGCTGTTTTTT
.	TRBV11-3	.	TRBJ2-7	CASSLGGDSYEQYF	TGTGCCAGCAGCTTAGGCGGCGACTCCTACGAGCAGTACTTC
.	TRBV19	.	TRBJ1-5	CASSMGWTQPLHF	TGTGCCAGTAGTATGGGGTGGACACAACCGTTGCATTTT
TRBD1	TRBV4-2	.	TRBJ2-7	CASSPGTGGTYEQYF	TGTGCCAGCAGCCCCGGGACAGGGGGAACCTACGAGCAGTACTTC
.	TRBV11-3	.	TRBJ2-1	CASSYKGWNEQFF	TGTGCCAGCAGCTACAAGGGCTGGAATGAGCAGTTCTTC
.	TRBV6-5	.	TRBJ1-5	CASSSSMVMSGQPQHF	TGTGCCAGCAGTTCCTCGATGGTCATGAGTGGGCAGCCCCAGCATTTT
.	TRBV7-6	.	TRBJ1-1	CASSHEFNTEAFF	TGTGCCAGCAGCCACGAGTTTAACACTGAAGCTTTCTTT
TRBD1	TRBV6-1	.	TRBJ2-2	CASIMTGGDTGELFF	TGTGCCAGCATTATGACAGGGGGGGACACCGGGGAGCTGTTTTTT
.	TRBV18	once	TRBJ2-5	CASRPREETQYF	TGTGCCAGCCGACCCAGGGAAGAGACCCAGTACTTC
.	TRBV19	.	TRBJ2-1	CASSIDRRGFDEQFF	TGTGCCAGTAGTATAGATAGGCGGGGTTTCGATGAGCAGTTCTTC
.	TRBV7-9	few	TRBJ1-6	CASRPGSSYNSPLHF	TGTGCCAGCAGACCAGGGTCATCCTATAATTCACCCCTCCACTTT
.	TRBV4-1	.	TRBJ1-5	CASSSSEYSNQPQHF	TGCGCCAGCAGCTCGTCGGAGTATAGCAATCAGCCCCAGCATTTT
TRBD2	TRBV27	once	TRBJ2-3	CASSGLAETDTQYF	TGTGCCAGCAGTGGGCTAGCGGAAACAGATACGCAGTATTTT
.	TRBV7-2	few	TRBJ2-1	CASSSGGLYNEQFF	TGTGCCAGCAGCTCTGGGGGTCTATACAATGAGCAGTTCTTC
TRBD2	TRBV6-5	.	TRBJ2-4	CASSSPGRVAKNIQYF	TGTGCCAGCAGTTCTCCAGGGAGGGTGGCCAAAAACATTCAGTACTTC
.	TRBV7-2	.	TRBJ2-7	CASSQDTVPYQQYF	TGCGCCAGCAGCCAAGATACAGTCCCCTACCAGCAGTACTTC
.	TRBV5-4	.	TRBJ1-3	CASSLATGAASGNTIYF	TGTGCCAGCAGCTTAGCCACTGGGGCAGCCTCTGGAAACACCATATATTTT
.	TRBV29-1	.	TRBJ1-1	CSVEGAGTEAFF	TGCAGCGTTGAAGGTGCGGGCACTGAAGCTTTCTTT
TRBD1	TRBV19	.	TRBJ1-1	CASSASLTGGWAFF	TGTGCCAGTAGTGCATCACTCACAGGGGGCTGGGCTTTCTTT
.	TRBV30	.	TRBJ2-3	CAWRAAADTQYF	TGTGCCTGGAGGGCGGCGGCAGATACGCAGTATTTT
TRBD1	TRBV5-1	.	TRBJ1-2	CASSLETGGQYGYTF	TGCGCCAGCAGCTTGGAGACAGGGGGCCAATATGGCTACACCTTC
.	TRBV5-1	.	TRBJ2-6	CASTFMWGDSGANVLTF	TGCGCCAGCACATTCATGTGGGGGGACTCTGGGGCCAACGTCCTGACTTTC
.	TRBV10-3	.	TRBJ2-5	CAISDGGGETQYF	TGTGCCATCAGTGACGGGGGAGGAGAGACCCAGTACTTC
.	TRBV4-3	once	TRBJ2-3	CASSQDKLGTDTQYF	TGCGCCAGCAGCCAAGATAAGCTGGGCACAGATACGCAGTATTTT
.	TRBV4-1	few	TRBJ1-2	CASSQDVSDYGYTF	TGCGCCAGCAGCCAAGACGTGAGCGACTATGGCTACACCTTC
.	TRBV7-8	.	TRBJ1-5	CASSGDGGNQPQHF	TGTGCCAGCAGCGGTGACGGAGGCAATCAGCCCCAGCATTTT
TRBD1	TRBV6-4	.	TRBJ1-3	CASSHDRGQGNTIYF	TGTGCCAGCAGTCACGACAGGGGGCAAGGAAACACCATATATTTT
.	TRBV5-5	.	TRBJ1-1	CASSSRLGLTNTEAFF	TGTGCCAGCAGCTCCCGTTTGGGACTAACGAACACTGAAGCTTTCTTT
.	TRBV7-2	.	TRBJ1-1	CASSLAGGMNTEAFF	TGTGCCAGCAGCTTAGCCGGGGGCATGAACACTGAAGCTTTCTTT
.	TRBV2	.	TRBJ2-3	CASSEGQGQYF	TGTGCCAGCAGTGAAGGCCAGGGGCAGTATTTT
.	TRBV9	.	TRBJ1-2	CASRDPGGYTF	TGTGCCAGCAGGGACCCTGGAGGCTACACCTTC
.	TRBV5-5	.	TRBJ2-7	CASSPQGLGDEQYF	TGTGCCAGCAGCCCCCAGGGGCTTGGCGACGAGCAGTACTTC
.	TRBV30	.	TRBJ1-1	CAWSEGLTEAFF	TGTGCCTGGAGCGAGGGACTTACTGAAGCTTTCTTT
TRBD1	TRBV5-8	.	TRBJ1-4	CASSAGRQGVNEKLFF	TGTGCCAGCAGCGCTGGCCGACAGGGAGTTAATGAAAAACTGTTTTTT
TRBD1	TRBV7-2	.	TRBJ2-2	CASSLQPGQGIGELFF	TGTGCCAGCAGCTTACAGCCGGGACAGGGAATCGGGGAGCTGTTTTTT
.	TRBV28	once	TRBJ2-6	CASSSHSSGANVLTF	TGTGCCAGCAGTTCACACAGCTCTGGGGCCAACGTCCTGACTTTC
.	TRBV6-5	once	TRBJ2-5	CASSYSTGGPQKTQYF	TGTGCCAGCAGTTACTCGACGGGGGGCCCACAGAAGACCCAGTACTTC
TRBD1	TRBV6-1	once	TRBJ1-2	CASSMTGYGYTF	TGTGCCAGCAGCATGACAGGGTATGGCTACACCTTC
TRBD2	TRBV5-1	.	TRBJ2-7	CASSLVLAGASYEQYF	TGCGCCAGCAGCTTGGTACTAGCGGGGGCATCCTACGAGCAGTACTTC